Described below is a single T cell receptor beta chain sequence and its context. V was pared by 4 bases and J by 3 bases, with 6 bases between. CDR1 is SGHTA, CDR2 FQGNSA, per germline. The CDR3 runs 12 residues. In the source study's methods: The authors estimated nucleated cell counts from reference gene primer amplification. The method was immunoSEQ multiplex PCR; TCRdb's version includes in-frame clones alone and lacks a portion of them. Clonal size and the V and J genes are those of that table, whereas D and trimming came from the DNA. The table shows tens of thousands of clones, with around 78% occurring only once. This sample was included in a study of blood T cell repertoires in COVID-19. Study as a whole: Whether acute or convalescent, the COVID-19 samples came from the United States, Italy and Spain. PBMCs, B-cell-depleted T cells, or T cells were the source of the cDNA or gDNA that made up the material.

What was sequenced was peripheral blood. The sequence was obtained from a woman older than 75 with acute or convalescent COVID-19. The chain joins TRBV7-2 to TRBJ1-1, with D hard to call. CDR3 residues: CASSSQYTEAFF. The CDR3 DNA reads as TGTGCCAGCAGCTCCCAGTACACTGAAGCTTTCTTT.